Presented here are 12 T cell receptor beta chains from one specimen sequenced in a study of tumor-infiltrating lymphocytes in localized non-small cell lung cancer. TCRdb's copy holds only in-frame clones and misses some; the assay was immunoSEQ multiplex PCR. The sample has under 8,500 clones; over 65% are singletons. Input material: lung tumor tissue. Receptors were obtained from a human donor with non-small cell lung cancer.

The chain's CDR3 is CSVEDQSGGRTDTQYF. The CDR3 DNA reads as TGCAGCGTTGAAGATCAAAGCGGTGGGCGGACAGATACGCAGTATTTT. This sequence joins TRBV29-1 and TRBJ2-3, with TRBD2 as a possible D gene (5 bases). Germline values: CDR1 SQVTM, CDR2 ANQGSEA. Trimming took off 0 bases at V and 3 bases at J, with 16 bases between the two ends. CDR3 length: 16 amino acids.

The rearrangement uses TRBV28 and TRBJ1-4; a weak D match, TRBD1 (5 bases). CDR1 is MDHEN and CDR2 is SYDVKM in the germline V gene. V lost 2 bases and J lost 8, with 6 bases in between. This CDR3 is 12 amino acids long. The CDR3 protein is CASSLRDEKLFF. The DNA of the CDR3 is TGTGCCAGCAGTTTAAGGGACGAAAAACTGTTTTTT.

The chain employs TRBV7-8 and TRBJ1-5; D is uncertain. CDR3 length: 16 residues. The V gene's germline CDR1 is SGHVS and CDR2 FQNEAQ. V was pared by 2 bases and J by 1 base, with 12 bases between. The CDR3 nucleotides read TGTGCCAGCAGCTTAATGCCAATTGGGAGCAATCAGCCCCAGCATTTT. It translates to CASSLMPIGSNQPQHF.

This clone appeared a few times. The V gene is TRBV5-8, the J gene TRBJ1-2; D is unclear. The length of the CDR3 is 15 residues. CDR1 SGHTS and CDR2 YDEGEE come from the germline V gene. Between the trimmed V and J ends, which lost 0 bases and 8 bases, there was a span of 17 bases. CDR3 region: CASSLAAWPVGGYTF. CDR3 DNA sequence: TGTGCCAGCAGCTTGGCCGCGTGGCCCGTGGGCGGCTACACCTTC.

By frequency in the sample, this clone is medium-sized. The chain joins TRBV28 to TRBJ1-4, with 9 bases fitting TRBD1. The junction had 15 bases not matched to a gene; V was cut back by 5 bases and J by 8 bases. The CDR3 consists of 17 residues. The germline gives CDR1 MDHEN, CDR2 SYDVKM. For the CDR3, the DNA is TGTGCCAGCAGTCCAGTCCCGGGACAGGGAGGAGGAGAAAAACTGTTTTTT. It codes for CASSPVPGQGGGEKLFF.

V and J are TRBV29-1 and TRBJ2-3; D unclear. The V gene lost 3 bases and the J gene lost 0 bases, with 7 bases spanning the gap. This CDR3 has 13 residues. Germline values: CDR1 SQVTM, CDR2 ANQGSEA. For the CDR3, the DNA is TGCAGCGTTGAGCCGGACAGCACAGATACGCAGTATTTT. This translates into CSVEPDSTDTQYF.

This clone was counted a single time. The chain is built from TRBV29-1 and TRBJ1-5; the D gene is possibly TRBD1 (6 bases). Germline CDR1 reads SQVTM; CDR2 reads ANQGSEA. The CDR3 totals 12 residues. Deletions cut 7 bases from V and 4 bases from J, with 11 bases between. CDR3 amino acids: CSAGTPNQPQHF. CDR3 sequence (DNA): TGCAGCGCCGGGACACCTAATCAGCCCCAGCATTTT.

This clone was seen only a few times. The CDR3 spells CASSLGQGNHYGYTF. The CDR3 coding sequence is TGTGCCAGCAGCTTAGGACAGGGGAATCACTATGGCTACACCTTC. This sequence joins TRBV7-2 and TRBJ1-2; 8 bases map to TRBD1. The CDR3 totals 15 residues. The J segment lost 3 bases and the V segment lost 1 base, leaving 4 bases of the junction unmatched. Germline V gene data show CDR1 as SGHTA and CDR2 as FQGNSA.

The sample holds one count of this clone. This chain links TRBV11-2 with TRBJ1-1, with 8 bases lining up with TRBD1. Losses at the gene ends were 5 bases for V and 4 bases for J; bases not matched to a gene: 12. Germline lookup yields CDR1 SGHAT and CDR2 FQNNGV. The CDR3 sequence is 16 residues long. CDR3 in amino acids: CASSRTQGAISTEAFF. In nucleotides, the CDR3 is TGTGCCAGCAGCCGAACTCAGGGGGCAATTTCCACTGAAGCTTTCTTT.

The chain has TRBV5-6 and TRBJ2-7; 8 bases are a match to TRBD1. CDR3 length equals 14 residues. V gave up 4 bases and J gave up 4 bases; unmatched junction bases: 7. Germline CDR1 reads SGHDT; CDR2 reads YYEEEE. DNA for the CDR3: TGTGCCAGCAGCGCCCGACAGGGGAAGTACGAGCAGTACTTC. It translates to CASSARQGKYEQYF.

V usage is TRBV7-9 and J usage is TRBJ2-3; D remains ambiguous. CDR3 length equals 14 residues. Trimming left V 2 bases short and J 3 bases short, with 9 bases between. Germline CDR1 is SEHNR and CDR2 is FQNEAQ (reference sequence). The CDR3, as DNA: TGTGCCAGCAGCTTACTAGGTATGACAGATACGCAGTATTTT. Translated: CASSLLGMTDTQYF.

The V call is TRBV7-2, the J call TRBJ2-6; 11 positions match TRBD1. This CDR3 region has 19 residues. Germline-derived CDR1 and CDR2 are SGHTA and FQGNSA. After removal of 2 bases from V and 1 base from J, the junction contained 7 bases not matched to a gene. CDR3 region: CASSLRGTGGLSGANVLTF. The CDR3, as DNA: TGTGCCAGCAGCTTAAGAGGGACAGGGGGTTTGTCTGGGGCCAACGTCCTGACTTTC.